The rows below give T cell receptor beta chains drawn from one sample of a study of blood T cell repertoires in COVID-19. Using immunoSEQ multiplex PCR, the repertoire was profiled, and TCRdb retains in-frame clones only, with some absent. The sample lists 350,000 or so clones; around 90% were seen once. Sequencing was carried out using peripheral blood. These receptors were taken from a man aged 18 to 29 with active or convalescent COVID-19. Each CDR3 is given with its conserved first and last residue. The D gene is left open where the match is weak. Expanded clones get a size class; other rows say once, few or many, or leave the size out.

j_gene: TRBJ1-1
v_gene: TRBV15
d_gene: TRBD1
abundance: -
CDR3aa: CATSREGNRGNTEAFF
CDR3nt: TGTGCCACCAGCAGAGAAGGGAACAGGGGAAACACTGAAGCTTTCTTT

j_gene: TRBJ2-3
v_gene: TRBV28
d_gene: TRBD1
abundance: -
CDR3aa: CASSPPGQGTDTQYF
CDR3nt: TGTGCCAGCAGTCCGCCGGGACAGGGAACAGATACGCAGTATTTT

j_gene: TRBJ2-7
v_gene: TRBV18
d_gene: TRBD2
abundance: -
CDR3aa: CASSPGTSLSEQYF
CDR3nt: TGTGCCAGCTCACCCGGGACTAGCCTTTCCGAGCAGTACTTC

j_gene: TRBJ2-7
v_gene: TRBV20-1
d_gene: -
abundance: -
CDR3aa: CSAPKPGEQYF
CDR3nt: TGCAGTGCTCCAAAGCCGGGCGAGCAGTACTTC

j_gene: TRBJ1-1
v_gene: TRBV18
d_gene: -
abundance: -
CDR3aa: CASSPIMNTEAFF
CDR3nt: TGTGCCAGCTCACCAATTATGAACACTGAAGCTTTCTTT

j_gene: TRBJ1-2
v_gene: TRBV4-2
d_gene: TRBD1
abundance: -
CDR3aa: CASSQEGDSYGYTF
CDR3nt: TGTGCCAGCAGCCAAGAAGGGGACAGCTATGGCTACACCTTC

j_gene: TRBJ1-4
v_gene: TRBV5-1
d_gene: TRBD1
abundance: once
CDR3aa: CASSLEADRVEKLFF
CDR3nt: TGCGCCAGCAGCTTGGAGGCGGACAGGGTTGAAAAACTGTTTTTT

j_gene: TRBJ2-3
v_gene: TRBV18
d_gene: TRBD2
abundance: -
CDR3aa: CASSPPVAGTDTQYF
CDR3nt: TGTGCCAGCTCTCCCCCCGTAGCGGGGACAGATACGCAGTATTTT

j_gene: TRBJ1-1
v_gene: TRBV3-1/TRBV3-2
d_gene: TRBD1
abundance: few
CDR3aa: CASSQAQGYTEAFF
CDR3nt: TGTGCCAGCAGCCAAGCACAGGGGTACACTGAAGCTTTCTTT

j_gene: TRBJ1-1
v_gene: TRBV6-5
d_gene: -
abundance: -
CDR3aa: CASSYSGQADTEAFF
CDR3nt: TGTGCCAGCAGTTACTCGGGGCAGGCAGACACTGAAGCTTTCTTT

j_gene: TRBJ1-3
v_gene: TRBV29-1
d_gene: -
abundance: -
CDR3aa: CSAKRELYSGNTIYF
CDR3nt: TGCAGCGCCAAGAGGGAGTTATACTCTGGAAACACCATATATTTT

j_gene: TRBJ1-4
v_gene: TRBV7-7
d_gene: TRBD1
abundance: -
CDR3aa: CASSSPGAGGNEKLFF
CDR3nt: TGTGCCAGCAGCTCCCCGGGGGCAGGGGGTAATGAAAAACTGTTTTTT

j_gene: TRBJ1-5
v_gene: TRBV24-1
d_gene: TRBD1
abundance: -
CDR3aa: CATSTGGYGSNQPQHF
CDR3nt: TGTGCCACTAGCACAGGGGGCTACGGTAGCAATCAGCCCCAGCATTTT

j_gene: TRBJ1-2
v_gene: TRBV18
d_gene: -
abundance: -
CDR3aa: CASSGGDYYGYTF
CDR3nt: TGTGCCAGCTCCGGAGGGGACTACTATGGCTACACCTTC

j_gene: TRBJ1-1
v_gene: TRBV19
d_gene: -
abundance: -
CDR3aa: CASSIQATGEAFF
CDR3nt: TGTGCCAGTAGTATCCAGGCGACAGGAGAAGCTTTCTTT

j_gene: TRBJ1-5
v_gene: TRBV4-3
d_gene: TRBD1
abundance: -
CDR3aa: CASSYDRGSGQPQHF
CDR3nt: TGCGCCAGCAGCTACGACAGGGGCTCAGGGCAGCCCCAGCATTTT

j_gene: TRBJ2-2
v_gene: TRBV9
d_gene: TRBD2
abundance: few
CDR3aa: CASSVGLAGDRNTGELFF
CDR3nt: TGTGCCAGCAGCGTAGGACTAGCGGGGGACCGAAACACCGGGGAGCTGTTTTTT

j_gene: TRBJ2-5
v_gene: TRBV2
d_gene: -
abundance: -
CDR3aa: CASSRQVQETQYF
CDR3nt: TGTGCCAGCAGCCGACAGGTTCAAGAGACCCAGTACTTC

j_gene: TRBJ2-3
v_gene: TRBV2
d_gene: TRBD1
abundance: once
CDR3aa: CASSRDRGPDTQYF
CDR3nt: TGTGCCAGCAGCCGGGACAGGGGACCAGATACGCAGTATTTT

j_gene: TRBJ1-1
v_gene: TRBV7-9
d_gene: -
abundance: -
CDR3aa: CASSSGVQTEAFF
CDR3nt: TGTGCCAGCAGCTCAGGGGTTCAAACTGAAGCTTTCTTT

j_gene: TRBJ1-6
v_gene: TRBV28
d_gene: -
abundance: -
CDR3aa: CASSSDGHSRNSPLHF
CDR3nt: TGTGCCAGCAGTTCCGACGGACATTCGCGTAATTCACCCCTCCACTTT

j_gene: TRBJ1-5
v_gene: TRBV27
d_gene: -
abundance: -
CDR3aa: CASSHRGSNQPQHF
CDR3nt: TGTGCCAGCAGCCATCGGGGTAGCAATCAGCCCCAGCATTTT

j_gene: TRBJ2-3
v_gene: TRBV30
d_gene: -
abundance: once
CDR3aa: CAWSVRGRDTQYF
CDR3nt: TGTGCCTGGAGTGTACGCGGTCGAGATACGCAGTATTTT

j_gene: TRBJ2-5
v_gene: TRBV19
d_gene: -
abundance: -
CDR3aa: CASRARMEETQYF
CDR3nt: TGTGCCAGTAGGGCAAGAATGGAAGAGACCCAGTACTTC

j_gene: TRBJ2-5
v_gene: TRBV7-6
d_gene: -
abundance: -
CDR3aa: CASSSPGGGGETQYF
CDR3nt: TGTGCCAGCAGCTCCCCAGGAGGGGGCGGGGAGACCCAGTACTTC

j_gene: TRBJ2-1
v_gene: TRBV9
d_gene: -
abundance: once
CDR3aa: CASTPPSPTSGYNEQFF
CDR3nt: TGTGCCAGCACCCCTCCGTCACCGACCTCGGGCTACAATGAGCAGTTCTTC

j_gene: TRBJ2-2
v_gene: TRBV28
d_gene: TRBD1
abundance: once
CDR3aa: CASSSSTGKDTGELFF
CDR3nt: TGTGCCAGCAGTTCCTCGACAGGGAAGGACACCGGGGAGCTGTTTTTT

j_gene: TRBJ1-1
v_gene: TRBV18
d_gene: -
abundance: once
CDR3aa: CASSLGGEGNTEAFF
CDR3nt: TGTGCCAGCTCGTTGGGGGGTGAAGGAAACACTGAAGCTTTCTTT

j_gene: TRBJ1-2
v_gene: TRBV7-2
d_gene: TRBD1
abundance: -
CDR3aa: CASSLDRTGGYGYTF
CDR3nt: TGTGCCAGCAGCTTAGATCGGACAGGGGGCTATGGCTACACCTTC

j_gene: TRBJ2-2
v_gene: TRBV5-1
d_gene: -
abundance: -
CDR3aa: CASSLQASVNTGELFF
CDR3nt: TGCGCCAGCAGCTTACAGGCGAGCGTTAACACCGGGGAGCTGTTTTTT

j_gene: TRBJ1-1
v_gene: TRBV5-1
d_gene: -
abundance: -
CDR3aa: CASSLSRALNTEAFF
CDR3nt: TGCGCCAGCAGCTTGTCCAGGGCTTTGAACACTGAAGCTTTCTTT

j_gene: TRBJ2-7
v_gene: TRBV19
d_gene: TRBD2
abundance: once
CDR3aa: CASSTSAGAYEQYF
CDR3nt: TGTGCCAGTAGTACGTCGGCGGGAGCGTACGAGCAGTACTTC

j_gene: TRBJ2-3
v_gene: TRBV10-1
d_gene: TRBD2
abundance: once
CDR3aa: CANLLGLGVTSDTQYF
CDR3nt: TGCGCCAACCTTTTGGGACTAGGGGTTACCTCAGATACGCAGTATTTT

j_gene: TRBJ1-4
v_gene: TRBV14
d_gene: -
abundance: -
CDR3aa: CASSHQGLNEKLFF
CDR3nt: TGTGCCAGCAGCCACCAGGGACTTAATGAAAAACTGTTTTTT

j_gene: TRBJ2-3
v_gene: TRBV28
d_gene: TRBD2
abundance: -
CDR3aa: CASNSGSGRTDTQYF
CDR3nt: TGTGCCAGCAACAGTGGAAGCGGGAGGACAGATACGCAGTATTTT

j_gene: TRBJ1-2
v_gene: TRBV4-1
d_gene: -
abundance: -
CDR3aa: CASSHLTDTNYGYTF
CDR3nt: TGCGCCAGCAGCCATTTGACGGACACTAACTATGGCTACACCTTC

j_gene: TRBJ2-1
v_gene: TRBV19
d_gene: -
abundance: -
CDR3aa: CASSIAGAAGRNEQFF
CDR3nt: TGTGCCAGTAGTATAGCAGGGGCCGCAGGGCGCAATGAGCAGTTCTTC

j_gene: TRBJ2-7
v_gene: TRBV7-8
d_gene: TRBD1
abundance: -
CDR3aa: CASSLGTVLLGYEQYF
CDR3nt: TGTGCCAGCAGCTTGGGGACAGTCCTCTTAGGGTACGAGCAGTACTTC

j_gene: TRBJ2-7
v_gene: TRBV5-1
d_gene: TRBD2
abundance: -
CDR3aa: CASNAHSSGSYEQYF
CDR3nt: TGCGCCAGCAACGCACATTCTAGCGGGAGTTACGAGCAGTACTTC

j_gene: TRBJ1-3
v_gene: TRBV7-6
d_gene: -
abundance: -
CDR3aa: CASSLADSGYTIYF
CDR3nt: TGTGCCAGCAGCTTAGCTGACTCTGGGTACACCATATATTTT

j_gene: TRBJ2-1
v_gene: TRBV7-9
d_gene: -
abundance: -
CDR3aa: CASSSLSGVSYNEQFF
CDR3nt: TGTGCCAGCAGCTCCCTATCGGGGGTTTCCTACAATGAGCAGTTCTTC

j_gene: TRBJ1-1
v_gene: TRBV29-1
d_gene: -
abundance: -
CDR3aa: CSVEPVYTEAFF
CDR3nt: TGCAGCGTTGAACCGGTTTACACTGAAGCTTTCTTT

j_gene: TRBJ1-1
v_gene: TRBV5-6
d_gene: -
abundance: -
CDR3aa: CASSLWRVTVSTEAFF
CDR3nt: TGTGCCAGCAGCTTGTGGAGGGTAACGGTTAGCACTGAAGCTTTCTTT

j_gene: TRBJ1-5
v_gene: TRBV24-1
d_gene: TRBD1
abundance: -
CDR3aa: CATSEGQVEQPQHF
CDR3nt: TGTGCCACCAGTGAGGGACAGGTGGAACAGCCCCAGCATTTT

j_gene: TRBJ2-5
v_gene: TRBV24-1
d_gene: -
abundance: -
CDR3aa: CATSDFALGGAGETQYF
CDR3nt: TGTGCCACCAGTGATTTTGCCCTTGGGGGAGCGGGAGAGACCCAGTACTTC

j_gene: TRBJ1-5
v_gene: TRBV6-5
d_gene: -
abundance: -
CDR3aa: CASSPRTVSNQPQHF
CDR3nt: TGTGCCAGCAGCCCACGTACGGTTAGCAATCAGCCCCAGCATTTT

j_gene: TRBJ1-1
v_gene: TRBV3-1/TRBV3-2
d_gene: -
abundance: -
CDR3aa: CASSQEGGGLAFF
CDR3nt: TGTGCCAGCAGCCAGGAGGGCGGGGGCTTAGCTTTCTTT

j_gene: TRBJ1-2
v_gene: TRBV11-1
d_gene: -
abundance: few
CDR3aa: CASSTPDHPYGYTF
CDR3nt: TGTGCCAGCAGCACCCCAGATCATCCCTATGGCTACACCTTC